This T cell receptor (beta chain) was documented in a study of blood T cell repertoires in COVID-19. Study-wide background: Two negative PCRs, clearance, or symptom resolution characterized the recovered Cohort 3 donors. Spain, Italy and the United States supplied samples that represented acute and convalescent COVID-19.

The CDR3 runs to 15 residues. The V end lost 7 bases, the J end lost 4 bases, and 19 bases lay between the germline ends. Per germline, CDR1 SGHVS and CDR2 FQNEAQ. This table comes from immunoSEQ multiplex PCR, and its TCRdb copy is limited to in-frame clones, with some not included. The repertoire holds 200,000 to 250,000 clones, with 86% as singletons. Researchers sorted participants into cohorts using their self-reported clinical history. The clonotype was recovered from a woman between 45 and 60 years old in a cohort exposed to, infected with or recovered from COVID-19 (not recorded which). This rearrangement joins TRBV7-8 to TRBJ1-2; TRBD1 is a possible D gene (6 bases). The material sequenced was PBMCs or T cells enriched from blood (not recorded which). Here the CDR3 reads CASTEGGRGSYGYTF. CDR3 sequence (DNA): TGTGCCAGCACCGAGGGAGGGAGGGGGAGCTATGGCTACACCTTC.